A single sample is the source of the 21 T cell receptor beta chains below, sequenced in a study of cytomegalovirus exposure and HLA in healthy donors. 13 Jbeta primers and 60 Vbeta primers were used for the PCR. Clones were read by immunoSEQ multiplex PCR, and TCRdb kept only the in-frame ones, dropping some. The sample holds under 200,000 clones, 68% seen once. Sequenced: PBMCs. Every receptor here comes from a middle-aged man in good health and CMV-seronegative.

The chain combines TRBV5-4 with TRBJ1-3; D not resolved. Germline CDR1 is SGHNT and CDR2 is YYREEE (reference sequence). CDR3 length: 14 amino acids. The V end was cut by 1 base, the J end by 4 bases, with 9 bases between. The CDR3 is CASSLSPGGNTIYF. The CDR3 nucleotides are TGTGCCAGCAGCTTGTCCCCGGGAGGAAACACCATATATTTT.

The gene calls are TRBV4-3 and TRBJ2-5; 8 nucleotides line up with TRBD2. The CDR3 is 15 residues long. Trimming cost V 0 bases and J 9 bases; bases outside gene matches: 9. The V gene's germline CDR1 is LGHNA and CDR2 YSLEER. The CDR3 DNA follows: TGCGCCAGCAGCCAAGACACGGCGGGGGGTTGGCCCCAGTACTTC. This sequence encodes CASSQDTAGGWPQYF.

The V call is TRBV19, the J call TRBJ1-6; D is unclear. V was shortened by 1 base and J by 8 bases, with 9 bases between the two germline ends. Germline V gene sequence: CDR1 LNHDA, CDR2 SQIVND (reference sequence). This CDR3 region has 14 residues. This chain's CDR3 is CASSIVTSDSPLHF. CDR3 in DNA: TGTGCCAGTAGTATAGTGACATCGGATTCACCCCTCCACTTT.

V is TRBV30 and J is TRBJ1-4; D gene unclear. This CDR3 comprises 17 residues. Trimming left V 5 bases short and J 2 bases short, with 21 bases between. From germline, CDR1 is GTSNPN and CDR2 SVGIG (reference sequence). In DNA form, the CDR3 reads TGTGCCTGGGGGGTCTTTTATATCCCGGGGACTAATGAAAAACTGTTTTTT. Its translation is CAWGVFYIPGTNEKLFF. The full variable domain, in which reference TRBV30 and TRBJ1-4 provide the parts outside the CDR3, is SQTIHQWPATLVQPVGSPLSLECTVEGTSNPNLYWYRQAAGRGLQLLFYSVGIGQISSEVPQNLSASRPQDRQFILSSKKLLLSDSGFYLCAWGVFYIPGTNEKLFFGSGTQLSVL.

This clone was observed at least ten times. This sequence joins TRBV6-5 and TRBJ2-7; TRBD1 matches at 11 bases. V shed 5 bases and J 2 bases; nucleotides not matched to a gene: 5. CDR1 and CDR2 (germline): MNHEY, SVGAGI. The CDR3 runs to 15 residues. The CDR3 nucleotides read TGTGCCAGCAGTCCTTCGGGACAGGGGGCCTACGAGCAGTACTTC. It encodes CASSPSGQGAYEQYF.

The rearrangement links TRBV5-4 to TRBJ1-2; 8 bases match TRBD1. CDR3 length: 14 amino acids. J was trimmed by 4 bases and V by 0 bases; bases with no gene match: 2. Germline CDR1 reads SGHNT; CDR2 reads YYREEE (reference sequence). The CDR3 nucleotides read TGTGCCAGCAGCTTGGACAGGGGGGGCTATGGCTACACCTTC. Encoded protein: CASSLDRGGYGYTF.

The chain combines TRBV18 with TRBJ1-1; D may be TRBD1 (5 bases). This CDR3 region has 14 residues. The V gene's germline CDR1 is KGHSH and CDR2 LQKENI. V dropped 2 bases and J dropped 1 base, with 8 bases sitting between them. CDR3 protein: CASSPGAPNTEAFF. In DNA, the CDR3 is TGTGCCAGCTCACCAGGGGCCCCGAACACTGAAGCTTTCTTT.

This chain connects TRBV5-4 to TRBJ2-1, with 12 positions matching TRBD2. Germline values: CDR1 SGHNT, CDR2 YYREEE (reference sequence). There are 19 residues in the CDR3. Losses at the gene ends were 2 bases for V and 0 bases for J; bases not matched to a gene: 9. In DNA, the CDR3 is TGTGCCAGCAGCTTCGGGAAACTAGCGGGGGGCGTCTCCTACAATGAGCAGTTCTTC. It specifies CASSFGKLAGGVSYNEQFF. The full variable domain, rest sourced from reference TRBV5-4 and TRBJ2-1, is ETGVTQSPTHLIKTRGQQVTLRCSSQSGHNTVSWYQQALGQGPQFIFQYYREEENGRGNFPPRFSGLQFPNYSSELNVNALELDDSALYLCASSFGKLAGGVSYNEQFFGPGTRLTVL.

The chain carries TRBV6-4 and TRBJ1-2; no clear D gene. The length of the CDR3 is 13 residues. Germline lookup yields CDR1 MRHNA and CDR2 SNTAGT. Trimming left V 6 bases short and J 4 bases short, with 12 bases between. CDR3 DNA: TGTGCCAGCAGCCCCTCCGGTCCCTATGGCTACACCTTC. Protein: CASSPSGPYGYTF.

V is TRBV5-1 and J is TRBJ2-1; 7 bases line up with TRBD2. The CDR3 runs to 16 residues. V shed 2 bases and J 9 bases; nucleotides not matched to a gene: 14. Per germline, CDR1 SGHRS and CDR2 YFSETQ. The chain's CDR3 is CASSFFAVSGGPEQFF. DNA of the CDR3: TGCGCCAGCAGCTTCTTTGCCGTTTCGGGGGGACCTGAGCAGTTCTTC.

This chain links TRBV27 with TRBJ2-1, with D tentatively TRBD1 (5 bases). This CDR3 has 16 residues. Germline V gene data show CDR1 as MNHEY and CDR2 as SMNVEV (reference sequence). The V end was cut by 4 bases, the J end by 6 bases, with 19 bases between. Written as DNA, the CDR3 is TGTGCCAGCAGTTCCCCCACCTTCAGGGCCCCCAATGAGCAGTTCTTC. This translates into CASSSPTFRAPNEQFF.

This sequence joins TRBV4-3 and TRBJ1-6; no definite D call. Looked up from germline, CDR1 is LGHNA and CDR2 is YSLEER. V was shortened by 0 bases and J by 0 bases, with 15 bases between the two germline ends. The CDR3 loop spans 19 amino acids. The DNA of the CDR3 is TGCGCCAGCAGCCAAGAATTGGAGGCCCATAGCTCCTATAATTCACCCCTCCACTTT. Its protein product is CASSQELEAHSSYNSPLHF.

The chain employs TRBV5-1 and TRBJ2-7; D may be TRBD1 (5 bases). The ends were cut back, 4 bases at V and 4 bases at J, with 12 bases in the middle. The germline V gene has CDR1 SGHRS and CDR2 YFSETQ. This CDR3 comprises 13 residues. The CDR3 loop reads CASSPQGWYEQYF. The CDR3, as DNA: TGCGCCAGCAGCCCCCAGGGATGGTACGAGCAGTACTTC.

J is TRBJ1-1 and V is TRBV2; D not certain. The germline V gene encodes CDR1 SNHLY and CDR2 FYNNEI. V lost 2 bases, J lost 1 base, and 5 bases lay in between. The CDR3 length is 13 residues. For the CDR3, the DNA is TGTGCCAGCAGTGAATTCAAGAACACTGAAGCTTTCTTT. Protein: CASSEFKNTEAFF.

The V gene is TRBV7-2, the J gene TRBJ2-5, with D possibly matching TRBD1 (6 bases). Trimming stripped 1 base from V and 5 bases from J, with 17 bases between. The CDR3 spans 16 residues. Germline lookup yields CDR1 SGHTA and CDR2 FQGNSA. In DNA form, the CDR3 reads TGTGCCAGCAGCTTAGGGGGCAGGGGTCGTCGGGAGACCCAGTACTTC. This sequence encodes CASSLGGRGRRETQYF.

This clone was found a few times. The chain couples TRBV4-3 to TRBJ1-4; D remains unclear. Trimming took 0 bases from V and 0 from J, leaving 8 bases between them. Germline V gene data show CDR1 as LGHNA and CDR2 as YSLEER. The CDR3 totals 16 residues. CDR3 in DNA: TGCGCCAGCAGCCAAGAAACACCTGCAACTAATGAAAAACTGTTTTTT. Translation: CASSQETPATNEKLFF.

As DNA, the CDR3 is TGTGCCAGCAGCCCCGGGACAGGGGCCTTAAAACTGTTTTTT. Translated: CASSPGTGALKLFF. The rearrangement joins TRBV6-5 to TRBJ1-4, with 10 positions matching TRBD1. Germline CDR1 and CDR2: MNHEY and SVGAGI. This CDR3 is built from 14 residues. Germline trimming cut 6 bases from V and 10 bases from J; bases unmatched to any gene: 8.

This sequence joins TRBV6-5 and TRBJ2-7, with D possibly TRBD1 on 5 matching bases. Trimming took 0 bases from V and 2 from J, leaving 8 bases between them. Germline V gene sequence: CDR1 MNHEY, CDR2 SVGAGI. This CDR3 is built from 14 residues. The CDR3 DNA follows: TGTGCCAGCAGTTACTCCAGGGAAACCTACGAGCAGTACTTC. This translates into CASSYSRETYEQYF.

The rearrangement uses TRBV9 and TRBJ2-5; 10 bases map to TRBD1. The CDR3 length is 18 residues. The germline V gene has CDR1 SGDLS and CDR2 YYNGEE. The junction had 10 bases not matched to a gene; V was cut back by 1 base and J by 1 base. CDR3 amino acids: CASSVRVDRGPIQETQYF. DNA of the CDR3: TGTGCCAGCAGCGTACGGGTTGACAGGGGGCCGATCCAAGAGACCCAGTACTTC.

The chain uses TRBV19 and TRBJ2-1, with 7 nucleotides matching TRBD1. V shed 3 bases, J shed 7 bases, and the junction held 9 bases outside the gene matches. This CDR3 is built from 15 residues. Germline CDR1 reads LNHDA; CDR2 reads SQIVND (reference sequence). CDR3: CASSIVPGGMNEQFF. DNA of the CDR3: TGTGCCAGTAGTATCGTCCCAGGGGGAATGAATGAGCAGTTCTTC.

The chain is built from TRBV7-9 and TRBJ1-5, with D unresolved. The CDR3 is 15 amino acids. Per germline, CDR1 SEHNR and CDR2 FQNEAQ (reference sequence). V was cut by 1 base and J by 3 bases, with 10 bases left in between. CDR3 sequence (DNA): TGTGCCAGCAGCTTAGGTACGGGGTTCAATCAGCCCCAGCATTTT. Encoded protein: CASSLGTGFNQPQHF.